This T cell receptor beta chain was profiled in a study of blood T cell repertoires in COVID-19. The overall study: Each recovered donor of Cohort 3 presented with two negative PCRs, clearance, or symptom resolution.

Participants were aged roughly 18 to 90 years, lived in some 23 US areas, and enrolled virtually. Each participant's cohort was designated according to participant-reported clinical history. Sequenced by immunoSEQ multiplex PCR; TCRdb stores in-frame clones only, minus some. The table has a few hundred thousand clones, roughly 91% seen once; the top ten hold around 2%. Per germline, CDR1 LNHDA and CDR2 SQIVND (reference sequence). This CDR3 region has 13 residues. The germline V and J ends were trimmed by 6 bases and 6 bases, with 12 bases remaining between them. J is TRBJ2-1 and V is TRBV19, with D tentatively TRBD2 (5 bases). This TCR was recovered from a woman aged 60-70 years in a cohort exposed to, infected with or recovered from COVID-19 (not recorded which). Material: PBMCs or T cells enriched from blood (not recorded which). The CDR3 is CASSGGRTNEQFF. In DNA form, the CDR3 reads TGTGCCAGTAGCGGAGGCCGCACCAATGAGCAGTTCTTC.